This T cell receptor beta chain appears in the sequencing data of a study of blood T cell repertoires in COVID-19. CDR1 and CDR2 (germline): KGHSH, LQKENI. J gave up 0 bases and V 0 bases, and 5 bases lay outside the gene matches. This CDR3 has 17 residues. Per the study methods: Estimation of nucleated cell counts relied on the amplification of reference gene primers. Clones were read by immunoSEQ multiplex PCR, and TCRdb kept only the in-frame ones, dropping some. V and J calls and clone size are copied from that table; D and trimming were computed from the DNA. In the table there are roughly 250,000 clones, around 88% of which are singletons.

The sequence came from a man aged 40-49 years who had recovered from COVID-19. Material for sequencing was PBMCs or T cells enriched from blood (not recorded which). The chain links TRBV18 to TRBJ1-3; 7 nucleotides match TRBD1. The DNA for the CDR3 is TGTGCCAGCTCACCACCCCGGACAGGCAGCTCTGGAAACACCATATATTTT. Encoded protein: CASSPPRTGSSGNTIYF.